A selection of T cell receptor beta chains follows, all from one sample in a study of cytomegalovirus exposure and HLA in healthy donors. Using immunoSEQ multiplex PCR, the repertoire was profiled, and TCRdb retains in-frame clones only, with some absent. The table has approximately 200,000 clones, around 77% seen once. What was sequenced was PBMCs. The receptors come from a woman in her late teens or twenties in good health and CMV-seronegative. Both conserved end residues are part of each CDR3. D genes are given only for firm matches. Only part of the rows carry a size: once, few, many, or a class if the clone is expanded.

len	d_gene	v_gene	j_gene	abundance	CDR3nt	CDR3aa
15	.	TRBV4-2	TRBJ2-7	few	TGTGCCAGCAGCCAAGATTTGGAGGGTTCGGCCGAGCAGTACTTC	CASSQDLEGSAEQYF
18	.	TRBV28	TRBJ1-5	.	TGTGCCAGATGCCCCTTTTTTGCAGGGGTAAAGAGCAATCAGCCCCAGCATTTT	CARCPFFAGVKSNQPQHF
17	.	TRBV7-9	TRBJ2-3	.	TGTGCCAGCAGCTCCCCTTACACAATTTCTAGCACAGATACGCAGTATTTT	CASSSPYTISSTDTQYF
18	TRBD2	TRBV9	TRBJ2-1	.	TGTGCCAGCAGCGTAGCTACACGGGGACTAGCGGTTTACAATGAGCAGTTCTTC	CASSVATRGLAVYNEQFF
17	.	TRBV9	TRBJ2-2	once	TGTGCCAGCAGCGGAAGAAGGGGGGGCACGAACACCGGGGAGCTGTTTTTT	CASSGRRGGTNTGELFF
14	.	TRBV19	TRBJ2-7	once	TGTGCCAGTAGTCACGCGGGAACCCACTACGAGCAGTACTTC	CASSHAGTHYEQYF
18	TRBD1	TRBV19	TRBJ1-5	.	TGTGCCAGTAGTTTAGGTGGAGGGGGCGCCGGGAAAAATCAGCCCCAGCATTTT	CASSLGGGGAGKNQPQHF
15	.	TRBV19	TRBJ2-7	.	TGTGCCAGTAGTACGAAGACAGCCTCGGTCTACGAGCAGTACTTC	CASSTKTASVYEQYF
16	TRBD1	TRBV6-1	TRBJ1-5	.	TGTGCCAGCAGTGGCTCCGGGACAGGGGAGGATCAGCCCCAGCATTTT	CASSGSGTGEDQPQHF
13	.	TRBV7-3	TRBJ1-1	.	TGTGCCAGCAGCAAGATGGGGCTATCTGAAGCTTTCTTT	CASSKMGLSEAFF
13	TRBD1	TRBV7-9	TRBJ1-2	.	TGTGCCAGCAGCCGGGACAGTAACTATGGCTACACCTTC	CASSRDSNYGYTF
15	.	TRBV5-1	TRBJ1-6	once	TGCGCCAGCAGCTTGGGGGGGCAGTTGAATTCACCCCTCCACTTT	CASSLGGQLNSPLHF
15	TRBD1	TRBV7-8	TRBJ2-5	.	TGTGCCAGCAGCAAACGAGGGACAGTCCAAGAGACCCAGTACTTC	CASSKRGTVQETQYF
13	.	TRBV6-1	TRBJ1-1	.	TGTGCCAGCAGTGTACCAGGGAACACTGAAGCTTTCTTT	CASSVPGNTEAFF
12	.	TRBV29-1	TRBJ1-1	.	TGCAGCGTTTCCACACCGAACACTGAAGCTTTCTTT	CSVSTPNTEAFF
13	.	TRBV28	TRBJ2-2	.	TGTGCCAGCAGGACAGGGAACACCGGGGAGCTGTTTTTT	CASRTGNTGELFF
12	.	TRBV29-1	TRBJ2-5	few	TGCAGCGTTCGAGGGGGTGGTGAGACCCAGTACTTC	CSVRGGGETQYF